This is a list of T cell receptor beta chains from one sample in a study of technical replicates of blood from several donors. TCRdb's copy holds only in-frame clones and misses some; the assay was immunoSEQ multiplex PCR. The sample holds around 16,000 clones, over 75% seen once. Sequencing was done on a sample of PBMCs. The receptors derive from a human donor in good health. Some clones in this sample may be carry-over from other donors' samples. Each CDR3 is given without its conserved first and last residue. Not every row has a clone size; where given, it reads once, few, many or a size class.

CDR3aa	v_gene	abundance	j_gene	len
ASSLATGTGDTGELF	TRBV7-9	-	TRBJ2-2	15
ASTTTSGSTDTQY	TRBV7-9	once	TRBJ2-3	13
ASTLSGLAGEEQF	TRBV27	-	TRBJ2-1	13
SVEGGGFEQF	TRBV29-1	-	TRBJ2-1	10
ASSISLADYNEQF	TRBV7-9	-	TRBJ2-1	13
ASSRPGTGNEKLF	TRBV19	-	TRBJ1-4	13
ASSQDATGWTGELF	TRBV4-1	-	TRBJ2-2	14
ASSYRGRAVETQY	TRBV6-6	-	TRBJ2-5	13
ASSRGSYEQY	TRBV6-5	-	TRBJ2-7	10
ASSLAGGEGY	TRBV7-9	once	TRBJ2-4	10
ASSWDSNTGELF	TRBV28	once	TRBJ2-2	12
ASSFGDGSYNEQF	TRBV7-9	-	TRBJ2-1	13
ASSEIAGTYEQY	TRBV10-1	-	TRBJ2-7	12
ASSLDGSGRGAYEQY	TRBV11-2	-	TRBJ2-7	15
ASSDSSVATQY	TRBV6-4	-	TRBJ2-3	11
ASSSLTGGANTGELF	TRBV5-6	once	TRBJ2-2	15
ASSGPTGSNEKLF	TRBV18	-	TRBJ1-4	13
ASSSRTGTILDTEAF	TRBV28	-	TRBJ1-1	15
ASSAPGTLVGEQY	TRBV25-1	-	TRBJ2-7	13
ASSPGLAGVITGELF	TRBV5-1	-	TRBJ2-2	15
ASSLNRDTQY	TRBV27	-	TRBJ2-3	10
ASSPIDQPQH	TRBV27	-	TRBJ1-5	10
ASSLSGAGGSYGYT	TRBV27	-	TRBJ1-2	14
ASSPGFAAVAQETQY	TRBV13	-	TRBJ2-5	15
ASSPLAGGSYEQY	TRBV7-8	-	TRBJ2-7	13
ASSLYYEQY	TRBV7-8	-	TRBJ2-7	9
ASSLGGATGPIFDEQY	TRBV5-1	-	TRBJ2-7	16